The 29 T cell receptor beta chains in this list originate from one sample, sequenced in a study of PD-1 blockade in classical Hodgkin lymphoma. TCRdb's copy holds only in-frame clones and misses some; the assay was immunoSEQ multiplex PCR. The profile shows 70,000 to 85,000 clones, 90% to 95% of them singletons. There was relapse after autologous stem cell transplantation in every patient, and there was variation in brentuximab vedotin exposure. This material consisted of peripheral blood mononuclear cells (PBMCs), taken at baseline. The receptors here all came from a human donor with classical Hodgkin lymphoma.

This clone showed up just a few times. A read error is the likely source, as a far larger clone sits one nucleotide away. The chain uses TRBV4-2 and TRBJ2-1; TRBD1 aligns across 7 bases. This CDR3 is 15 amino acids long. Germline V gene sequence: CDR1 LGHNA, CDR2 YNFKEQ. V lost 1 base to trimming and J lost 8 bases; unmatched junction nucleotides: 8. CDR3 sequence (DNA): TGTGCCAGCAGCCAAGTAGACAGGGTTTTGGATGAGCAGTTCTTC. This encodes CASSQVDRVLDEQFF.

The rearrangement joins TRBV7-2 to TRBJ2-1, with 9 bases matching TRBD2. The V and J ends lost 3 bases and 14 bases, in that order; junction bases with no gene match: 14. CDR3 length: 15 amino acids. Looked up from germline, CDR1 is SGHTA and CDR2 is FQGNSA. CDR3 amino acids: CASSLSGRPGIREFF. For the CDR3, the DNA is TGTGCCAGCAGCTTGAGCGGGAGGCCCGGCATTCGGGAGTTCTTC.

J is TRBJ2-7 and V is TRBV4-3, with 10 bases that match TRBD1. The CDR3 spans 16 residues. Trimming removed 1 base from V and 3 bases from J; junction bases left unmatched: 6. The V gene's germline CDR1 is LGHNA and CDR2 YSLEER. The CDR3 nucleotides read TGCGCCAGCAGCCAAGCCAGCGGGACAGGGGTCTACGAGCAGTACTTC. Protein sequence: CASSQASGTGVYEQYF.

This clone was seen once. The same CDR3 is also encoded by other DNA sequences in this sample. The V and J genes are TRBV6-1 and TRBJ1-1; TRBD1 aligns across 9 bases. Germline V gene data show CDR1 as MNHNS and CDR2 as SASEGT. J gave up 4 bases and V 0 bases, and 0 bases lay outside the gene matches. The CDR3 has 14 residues. The CDR3 nucleotides read TGTGCCAGCAGTGAAGCGACAGGGGGCACTGAAGCTTTCTTT. Protein sequence: CASSEATGGTEAFF.

The chain couples TRBV27 to TRBJ1-5; TRBD1 is a possible D gene (5 bases). Trimming removed 3 bases from V and 7 bases from J, with 13 bases in between. The CDR3 covers 14 residues. Germline lookup yields CDR1 MNHEY and CDR2 SMNVEV (reference sequence). The CDR3 DNA reads as TGTGCCAGCAGTTTTTCAGGGACTTCCCAGCCCCAGCATTTT. It codes for CASSFSGTSQPQHF.

The chain is built from TRBV27 and TRBJ2-7; 7 bases map to TRBD1. CDR3 length: 14 amino acids. J was trimmed by 2 bases and V by 3 bases; bases with no gene match: 4. Germline lookup yields CDR1 MNHEY and CDR2 SMNVEV (reference sequence). CDR3 sequence reads: CASSFPGQPYEQYF. The CDR3 bases are TGTGCCAGCAGTTTCCCGGGACAGCCCTACGAGCAGTACTTC.

This clone has more than one count but fewer than ten. An end of the junction does not agree with germline; a read error may underlie this. The sample carries other DNA sequences with the same CDR3. This chain connects TRBV4-1 to TRBJ2-7, with 12 bases that match TRBD2. Looked up from germline, CDR1 is MGHRA and CDR2 is YSYEKL. The CDR3 has 16 residues. CDR3 coding DNA: TGTGCCAGCAGCCAAGTTTCGGGACTAGCGGGTTACGAGCAGTACTTC. Its protein is CASSQVSGLAGYEQYF.

This chain joins TRBV2 and TRBJ1-5; D remains ambiguous. V lost 3 bases to trimming and J lost 5 bases, with 5 bases between them. In germline, CDR1 is SNHLY, CDR2 FYNNEI. This CDR3 region has 12 residues. The CDR3 loop is CASSDWDQPQHF. In DNA form, the CDR3 reads TGTGCCAGCAGTGATTGGGATCAGCCCCAGCATTTT.

The chain carries TRBV6-5 and TRBJ2-7, with D maybe TRBD1 (5 bases). The CDR3 has 11 amino acids. CDR1 and CDR2 from the germline V gene are MNHEY and SVGAGI. Trimming left V 7 bases short and J 1 base short, with 5 bases between. The CDR3 here is CASTGSYEQYF. In DNA form, the CDR3 reads TGTGCCAGCACAGGGTCCTACGAGCAGTACTTC.

The chain recombines TRBV7-2 with TRBJ2-7, with D unclear. The CDR3 loop spans 12 amino acids. V lost 7 bases and J lost 4, with 11 bases in between. Germline V gene data show CDR1 as SGHTA and CDR2 as FQGNSA. CDR3 nucleotides: TGTGCCAGCACCACAGATTCGTACGAGCAGTACTTC. Translation gives CASTTDSYEQYF.

The chain carries TRBV5-1 and TRBJ2-3; the match to TRBD1 covers 7 bases. Germline CDR1 SGHRS, CDR2 YFSETQ. Trimming cost V 4 bases and J 2 bases; bases outside gene matches: 4. There are 14 residues in the CDR3. The CDR3: CASSRDSPTDTQYF. CDR3 coding DNA: TGCGCCAGCAGCCGGGACAGCCCCACAGATACGCAGTATTTT.

The gene calls are TRBV4-1 and TRBJ2-3; the match to TRBD2 covers 9 bases. The CDR3 consists of 16 residues. From germline, CDR1 is MGHRA and CDR2 YSYEKL. V dropped 1 base and J dropped 2; count of bases not matched to a gene: 4. The CDR3 DNA follows: TGCGCCAGCAGCCAAGTGCTAGCGGGGAACACAGATACGCAGTATTTT. Encoded protein: CASSQVLAGNTDTQYF.

The chain combines TRBV19 with TRBJ1-1, with D perhaps matching TRBD1 (5 bases). The V and J ends lost 8 bases and 0 bases respectively, with 13 bases between them. Per germline, CDR1 LNHDA and CDR2 SQIVND (reference sequence). The CDR3 sequence is 14 residues long. This chain's CDR3 is CASRWGGLNTEAFF. CDR3 in DNA: TGTGCCAGTCGTTGGGGCGGATTGAACACTGAAGCTTTCTTT.

The gene calls are TRBV4-2 and TRBJ2-3, with TRBD1 matching 10 bases. This CDR3 is built from 15 residues. Germline V lookup: CDR1 LGHNA, CDR2 YNFKEQ. The junction had 3 bases not matched to a gene; V was cut back by 0 bases and J by 6 bases. CDR3 in amino acids: CASSQDGQGEDTQYF. The CDR3 DNA reads TGTGCCAGCAGCCAAGATGGACAGGGGGAGGATACGCAGTATTTT.

J is TRBJ2-3 and V is TRBV7-2; 9 bases map to TRBD2. J gave up 1 base and V 4 bases, and 15 bases lay outside the gene matches. Per the germline V gene, CDR1 is SGHTA and CDR2 is FQGNSA. The CDR3 loop spans 19 amino acids. The CDR3 here is CASSSPISGAGGGTDTQYF. The CDR3 coding sequence is TGTGCCAGCAGCTCCCCAATCTCGGGAGCGGGGGGTGGCACAGATACGCAGTATTTT.

The chain recombines TRBV19 with TRBJ1-2; maybe TRBD1 (5 bases). Trimming took 4 bases from V and 5 from J, leaving 23 bases between them. The CDR3 is made up of 17 amino acids. CDR1 and CDR2 from the germline V gene are LNHDA and SQIVND (reference sequence). The CDR3 DNA follows: TGTGCCAGTAGTACTCTCGGGAGGCCAGTCTACAGGTATGGCTACACCTTC. Translated, it gives CASSTLGRPVYRYGYTF. The full variable domain, in which reference TRBV19 and TRBJ1-2 provide the parts outside the CDR3, is DGGITQSPKYLFRKEGQNVTLSCEQNLNHDAMYWYRQDPGQGLRLIYYSQIVNDFQKGDIAEGYSVSREKKESFPLTVTSAQKNPTAFYLCASSTLGRPVYRYGYTFGSGTRLTVV.

The chain uses TRBV5-4 and TRBJ2-2, with TRBD2 identical over 7 bases. The ends lost 4 bases at V and 2 bases at J; junction bases unmatched: 11. From germline, CDR1 is SGHNT and CDR2 YYREEE (reference sequence). The CDR3 has 17 residues. CDR3 sequence reads: CASSTFPAGLNTGELFF. The CDR3 region has the DNA TGTGCCAGCAGCACCTTCCCAGCGGGACTTAACACCGGGGAGCTGTTTTTT.

The chain joins TRBV2 to TRBJ1-4; unclear D gene. Per the germline V gene, CDR1 is SNHLY and CDR2 is FYNNEI. Trimming took 3 bases from V and 3 from J, leaving 8 bases between them. This CDR3 is built from 14 residues. CDR3 sequence reads: CASSEHRSNEKLFF. In DNA form, the CDR3 reads TGTGCCAGCAGTGAGCACAGATCTAATGAAAAACTGTTTTTT.

This clone showed up just a few times. The chain recombines TRBV27 with TRBJ2-7; no reliable D call. Germline V gene data show CDR1 as MNHEY and CDR2 as SMNVEV (reference sequence). CDR3 length: 14 amino acids. The ends were cut back, 3 bases at V and 0 bases at J, with 9 bases in the middle. In DNA, the CDR3 is TGTGCCAGCAGTTTGGGGTTAATCTCCTACGAGCAGTACTTC. Amino acid sequence: CASSLGLISYEQYF.

This chain links TRBV5-4 with TRBJ2-7; D perhaps matches TRBD1 (6 bases). There are 15 residues in the CDR3. Germline values: CDR1 SGHNT, CDR2 YYREEE (reference sequence). Trimming removed 4 bases at V and 0 bases at J, with 14 bases between. The CDR3 spells CASSENRDASYEQYF. CDR3 DNA sequence: TGTGCCAGCAGCGAAAACAGGGACGCCTCCTACGAGCAGTACTTC.

The J gene is TRBJ1-5, the V gene TRBV7-8; 12 positions agree with TRBD1. The V segment lost 1 base and the J segment 6 bases; nucleotides outside the gene matches: 4. CDR3 length: 16 residues. From germline, CDR1 is SGHVS and CDR2 FQNEAQ. The CDR3 bases are TGTGCCAGCAGCTTAGAGGGACAGGGGGCGATTCAGCCCCAGCATTTT. Translated, it gives CASSLEGQGAIQPQHF. The full variable domain, in which reference TRBV7-8 and TRBJ1-5 provide the parts outside the CDR3, is GAGVSQSPRYKVAKRGQDVALRCDPISGHVSLFWYQQALGQGPEFLTYFQNEAQLDKSGLPSDRFFAERPEGSVSTLKIQRTQQEDSAVYLCASSLEGQGAIQPQHFGDGTRLSIL.

The CDR3 is CASSPPSMKGDQPQHF. In DNA form, the CDR3 reads TGTGCCAGCTCACCACCGAGTATGAAAGGGGACCAGCCCCAGCATTTT. The V call is TRBV18, the J call TRBJ1-5, with D tentatively TRBD1 (5 bases). CDR1 is KGHSH and CDR2 is LQKENI in the germline V gene. The CDR3 consists of 16 residues. Trimming pared 0 bases from V and 7 bases from J, leaving 16 bases between.

The gene calls are TRBV7-9 and TRBJ2-7, with D maybe TRBD1 (6 bases). CDR1 is SEHNR, CDR2 FQNEAQ, per germline (reference sequence). The CDR3 covers 12 residues. With 5 bases removed from V and 3 bases from J, the gap between germline ends came to 8 bases. CDR3 sequence reads: CASSAQGYEQYF. DNA of the CDR3: TGTGCCAGCAGCGCACAGGGCTACGAGCAGTACTTC.

The chain is built from TRBV9 and TRBJ2-5; 7 nucleotides align to TRBD2. Unmatched junction bases numbered 5, after V lost 5 bases and J lost 1 base. The CDR3 length is 14 residues. Germline CDR1 reads SGDLS; CDR2 reads YYNGEE. The CDR3 reads CASSWSGGQETQYF. CDR3 DNA sequence: TGTGCCAGCAGTTGGTCGGGGGGCCAAGAGACCCAGTACTTC.

The chain employs TRBV29-1 and TRBJ1-1; D is uncertain. This CDR3 contains 8 residues. V shed 5 bases and J shed 10 bases, with 5 bases lying between them. Germline V gene lookup returns CDR1 SQVTM and CDR2 ANQGSEA. CDR3 in DNA: TGCAGCGTTTCCACAGCTTTCTTT. Amino acid sequence: CSVSTAFF.

This chain joins TRBV15 and TRBJ1-1; a possible D gene is TRBD1 (5 bases). The CDR3 totals 16 residues. Germline CDR1 is LNHNV and CDR2 is YYDKDF (reference sequence). Trimming removed 0 bases at V and 2 bases at J, with 13 bases between. The CDR3 DNA is TGTGCCACCAGCAGAGAGCCGTGGGGCGGAAACACTGAAGCTTTCTTT. Residues: CATSREPWGGNTEAFF. Full variable domain (remainder filled in from reference TRBV15 and TRBJ1-1): DAMVIQNPRYQVTQFGKPVTLSCSQTLNHNVMYWYQQKSSQAPKLLFHYYDKDFNNEADTPDNFQSRRPNTSFCFLDIRSPGLGDTAMYLCATSREPWGGNTEAFFGQGTRLTVV.

V gene TRBV11-2 combines with J gene TRBJ2-7, with a weak D call TRBD1 (6 bases). Germline loops: CDR1 SGHAT, CDR2 FQNNGV. This CDR3 region has 14 residues. V lost 1 base and J 3 bases, leaving 10 bases between the germline ends. Here the CDR3 DNA reads TGTGCCAGCAGCTTAGGGACAGAAATCTACGAGCAGTACTTC. Amino acid sequence: CASSLGTEIYEQYF.

The chain has TRBV27 and TRBJ1-1; D gene unclear. Trimming took off 1 base at V and 1 base at J, with 7 bases between the two ends. Germline assignment: CDR1 MNHEY and CDR2 SMNVEV (reference sequence). The CDR3 consists of 14 residues. CDR3 nucleotide sequence: TGTGCCAGCAGTTTATTTGCAGGGAACACTGAAGCTTTCTTT. As protein: CASSLFAGNTEAFF.

This chain joins TRBV7-8 and TRBJ2-3; D is ambiguous. With 4 bases removed from V and 6 bases from J, the gap between germline ends came to 11 bases. The CDR3 contains 13 residues. Looked up from germline, CDR1 is SGHVS and CDR2 is FQNEAQ. CDR3 sequence reads: CASSSSARDTQYF. CDR3 in DNA: TGTGCCAGCAGCTCAAGCGCGCGGGATACGCAGTATTTT.